Following are 10 T cell receptor beta chains from one sample sequenced in a study of CD8 T cells in ankylosing spondylitis. MiXCR was run by TCRdb on the 5' RACE reads, yielding one entry per CDR3 protein. The repertoire holds roughly 260,000 distinct CDR3 sequences, with 20% as singletons. Specimen: blood, either unsorted or a sorted T cell fraction (not recorded which). The receptors come from a male donor with ankylosing spondylitis or in good health (not recorded which).

This sequence joins TRBV19 and TRBJ2-5; 7 positions match TRBD2. The CDR3 has 13 residues. Germline V gene data show CDR1 as LNHDA and CDR2 as SQIVND (reference sequence). J was trimmed by 7 bases and V by 4 bases; bases with no gene match: 6. DNA of the CDR3: TGTGCCAGTAGTAAAGTCCCGGGAGGGACCCAGTACTTC. Its translation is CASSKVPGGTQYF.

In its sample, this clonotype was seen a few times. The V gene is TRBV5-6, the J gene TRBJ1-2; D unresolved. Germline V lookup: CDR1 SGHDT, CDR2 YYEEEE. This CDR3 has 13 amino acids. The V gene lost 0 bases and the J gene lost 7 bases, with 10 bases spanning the gap. As DNA, the CDR3 is TGTGCCAGCAGCTTGGGCAGTCGGGGTGGCTACACCTTC. Protein product: CASSLGSRGGYTF.

This clonotype occurred a few times. The V gene is TRBV6-5, the J gene TRBJ1-2, with 9 positions matching TRBD1. CDR1 is MNHEY and CDR2 is SVGAGI in the germline V gene. Losses at the gene ends were 4 bases for V and 8 bases for J; bases not matched to a gene: 8. The CDR3 contains 14 residues. The CDR3 region has the DNA TGTGCCAGCAGTTTCACAGGGGGCGCGGGGGGCTACACCTTC. Translating gives CASSFTGGAGGYTF.

The chain carries TRBV12-3 or TRBV12-4 and TRBJ1-5; 7 bases are shared with TRBD1. J gave up 3 bases and V 6 bases, and 5 bases lay outside the gene matches. The CDR3 is made up of 14 amino acids. CDR3 region: CASSRDSNNQPQHF. The CDR3 DNA reads TGTGCCAGCAGCCGGGACAGTAACAATCAGCCCCAGCATTTT.

This clonotype was seen a handful of times. V is TRBV20-1 and J is TRBJ2-3; unclear D gene. Trimming shortened V by 3 bases and J by 9 bases, and 13 bases separated the two germline ends. Germline V gives CDR1 DFQATT, CDR2 SNEGSKA (reference sequence). The CDR3 has 12 residues. CDR3 DNA sequence: TGCAGTGCTAGGAAGGATATAAGCACGCAGTATTTT. Translating it yields CSARKDISTQYF.

There are many counts of this clonotype. The chain employs TRBV5-1 and TRBJ1-1, with D possibly TRBD1 on 6 matching bases. The length of the CDR3 is 14 residues. The germline CDR1 and CDR2 sequences are SGHRS and YFSETQ. Trimming removed 3 bases from V and 1 base from J, with 10 bases in between. CDR3 nucleotide sequence: TGCGCCAGCAGCTGGGCGGACAGGAACACTGAAGCTTTCTTT. Encoded protein: CASSWADRNTEAFF.

V and J are TRBV29-1 and TRBJ2-2; D is unclear. The CDR3 is made up of 13 amino acids. Trimming stripped 5 bases from V and 1 base from J, with 8 bases between. From germline, CDR1 is SQVTM and CDR2 ANQGSEA. The CDR3 region is CSVTIRNTGELFF. The CDR3 DNA sequence: TGCAGCGTTACCATCAGGAACACCGGGGAGCTGTTTTTT.

This clonotype was seen repeatedly, ten times or more. This sequence joins TRBV29-1 and TRBJ2-5; D gene uncertain. Germline CDR1 is SQVTM and CDR2 is ANQGSEA. The CDR3 contains 12 residues. V lost 4 bases and J 4 bases, leaving 10 bases between the germline ends. CDR3 loop: CSVGLVAETQYF. In DNA form, the CDR3 reads TGCAGCGTTGGACTTGTTGCAGAGACCCAGTACTTC.

This rearrangement joins TRBV7-2 to TRBJ2-2; D is unresolved. The germline V gene has CDR1 SGHTA and CDR2 FQGNSA. This CDR3 contains 12 residues. The V gene lost 5 bases and the J gene lost 4 bases, with 5 bases spanning the gap. The CDR3 loop is CASSPITGELFF. CDR3 sequence (DNA): TGTGCCAGCAGCCCCATCACCGGGGAGCTGTTTTTT.

In this sample, this clonotype turned up many times. One end of the junction fails to match germline, which may point to a read error. V usage is TRBV9 and J usage is TRBJ2-1; 10 nucleotides agree with TRBD1. This CDR3 has 15 amino acids. Germline values: CDR1 SGDLS, CDR2 YYNGEE. CDR3 amino acids: CASSVGDRGYNEQFF. The CDR3 DNA reads as TGTGCCAGCAGTGTAGGGGACAGGGGCTACAATGAGCAGTTCTTC.